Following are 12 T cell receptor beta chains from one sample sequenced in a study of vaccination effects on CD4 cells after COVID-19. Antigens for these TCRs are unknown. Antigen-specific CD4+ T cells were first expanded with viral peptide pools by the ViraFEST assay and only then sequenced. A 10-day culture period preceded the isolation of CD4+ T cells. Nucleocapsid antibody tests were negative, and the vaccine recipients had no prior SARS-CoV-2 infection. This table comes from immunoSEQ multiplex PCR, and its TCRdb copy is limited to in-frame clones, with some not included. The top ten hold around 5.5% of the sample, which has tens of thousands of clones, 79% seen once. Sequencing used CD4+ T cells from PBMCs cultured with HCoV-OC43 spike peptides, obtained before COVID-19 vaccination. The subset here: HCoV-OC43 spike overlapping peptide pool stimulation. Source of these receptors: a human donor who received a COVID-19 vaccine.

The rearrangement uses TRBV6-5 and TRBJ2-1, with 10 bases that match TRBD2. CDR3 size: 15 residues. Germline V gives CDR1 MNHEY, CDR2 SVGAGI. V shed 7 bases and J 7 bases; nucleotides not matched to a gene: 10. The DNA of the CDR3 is TGTGCCAGCATAAAAAGCGGGGGGGCAGGGAATGAGCAGTTCTTC. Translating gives CASIKSGGAGNEQFF.

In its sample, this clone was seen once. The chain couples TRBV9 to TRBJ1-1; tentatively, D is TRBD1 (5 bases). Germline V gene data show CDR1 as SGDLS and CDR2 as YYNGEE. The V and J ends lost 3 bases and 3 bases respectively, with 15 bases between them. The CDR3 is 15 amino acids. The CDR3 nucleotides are TGTGCCAGCAGCGCGAGGCCCGAGGGGCACACTGAAGCTTTCTTT. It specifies CASSARPEGHTEAFF.

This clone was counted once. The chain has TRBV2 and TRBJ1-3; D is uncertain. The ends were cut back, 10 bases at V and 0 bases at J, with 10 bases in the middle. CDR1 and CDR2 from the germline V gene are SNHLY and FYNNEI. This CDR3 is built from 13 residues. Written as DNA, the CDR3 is TGTGCCAACAAGCAAAGCTCTGGAAACACCATATATTTT. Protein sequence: CANKQSSGNTIYF.

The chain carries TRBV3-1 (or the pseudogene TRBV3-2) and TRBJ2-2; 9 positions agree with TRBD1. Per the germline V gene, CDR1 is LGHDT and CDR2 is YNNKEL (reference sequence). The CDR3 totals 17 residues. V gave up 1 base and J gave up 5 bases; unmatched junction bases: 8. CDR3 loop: CASSQANTGGGTGELFF. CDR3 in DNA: TGTGCCAGCAGCCAAGCCAACACAGGGGGCGGAACCGGGGAGCTGTTTTTT.

The CDR3 protein is CASSFNGETQYF. CDR3 DNA: TGTGCCAGCAGCTTCAACGGGGAGACCCAGTACTTC. The chain links TRBV7-7 to TRBJ2-5; D gene uncertain. The CDR3 totals 12 residues. The V and J ends lost 3 bases and 5 bases respectively, with 7 bases between them. Germline CDR1 SSHAT, CDR2 FNYEAQ (reference sequence). The full variable domain, with the rest looked up from reference TRBV7-7 and TRBJ2-5, is GAGVSQSPRYKVTKRGQDVTLRCDPISSHATLYWYQQALGQGPEFLTYFNYEAQPDKSGLPSDRFSAERPEGSISTLTIQRTEQRDSAMYRCASSFNGETQYFGPGTRLLVL.

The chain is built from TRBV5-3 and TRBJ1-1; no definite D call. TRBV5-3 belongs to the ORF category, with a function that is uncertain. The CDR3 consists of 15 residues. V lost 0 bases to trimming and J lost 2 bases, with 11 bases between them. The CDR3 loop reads CARSLAGSVNTEAFF. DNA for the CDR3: TGTGCCAGAAGCTTGGCCGGGAGTGTTAACACTGAAGCTTTCTTT.

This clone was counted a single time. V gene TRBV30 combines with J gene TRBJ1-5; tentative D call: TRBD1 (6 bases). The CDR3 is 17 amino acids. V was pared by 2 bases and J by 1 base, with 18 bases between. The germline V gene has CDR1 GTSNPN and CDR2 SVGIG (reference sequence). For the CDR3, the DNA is TGTGCCTGGAGTCCGATCCGGGACACCATGAGCAATCAGCCCCAGCATTTT. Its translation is CAWSPIRDTMSNQPQHF. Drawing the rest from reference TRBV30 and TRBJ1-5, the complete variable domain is SQTIHQWPATLVQPVGSPLSLECTVEGTSNPNLYWYRQAAGRGLQLLFYSVGIGQISSEVPQNLSASRPQDRQFILSSKKLLLSDSGFYLCAWSPIRDTMSNQPQHFGDGTRLSIL.

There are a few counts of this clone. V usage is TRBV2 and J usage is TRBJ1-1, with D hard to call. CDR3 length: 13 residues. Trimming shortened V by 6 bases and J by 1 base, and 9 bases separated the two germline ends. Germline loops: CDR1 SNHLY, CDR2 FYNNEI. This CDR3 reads CASSGRWNTEAFF. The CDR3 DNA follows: TGTGCCAGCAGCGGAAGGTGGAACACTGAAGCTTTCTTT.

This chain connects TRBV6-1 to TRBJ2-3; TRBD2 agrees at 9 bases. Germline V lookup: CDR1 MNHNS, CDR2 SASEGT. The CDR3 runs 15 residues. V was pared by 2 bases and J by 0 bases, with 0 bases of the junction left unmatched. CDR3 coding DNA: TGTGCCAGCAGTGAACTAGCGGGGAGCACAGATACGCAGTATTTT. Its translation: CASSELAGSTDTQYF.

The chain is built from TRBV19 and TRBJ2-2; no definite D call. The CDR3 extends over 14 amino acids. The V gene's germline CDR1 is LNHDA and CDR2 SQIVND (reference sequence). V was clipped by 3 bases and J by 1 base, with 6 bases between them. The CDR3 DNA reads TGTGCCAGTAGTATCGCGGTGAACACCGGGGAGCTGTTTTTT. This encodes CASSIAVNTGELFF.

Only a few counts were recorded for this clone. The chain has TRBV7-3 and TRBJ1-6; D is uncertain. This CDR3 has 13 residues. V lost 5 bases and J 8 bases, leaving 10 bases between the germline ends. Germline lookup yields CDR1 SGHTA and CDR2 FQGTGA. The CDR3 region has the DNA TGTGCCAGCAGCCTAAGCGGCGATTCACCCCTCCACTTT. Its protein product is CASSLSGDSPLHF.

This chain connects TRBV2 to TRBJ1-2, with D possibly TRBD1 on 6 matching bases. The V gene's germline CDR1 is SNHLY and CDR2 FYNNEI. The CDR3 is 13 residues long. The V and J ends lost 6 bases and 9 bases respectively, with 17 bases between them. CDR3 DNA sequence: TGTGCCAGCAGCCCAGGACAGTCTTATCGCTACACCTTC. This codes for CASSPGQSYRYTF.